This T cell receptor (beta chain) was identified during a study of shared clonotypes between healthy human individuals. Study overall: Each donor had three CD4 naive, three CD4 memory, two CD8 naive and one CD8 memory plate.

This clone was detected only a few times. Its antigen is not known. CD45RO-negative cells were positively selected for CCR7, leaving out terminally differentiated effector memory CD45RA+ cells. The V end lost 5 bases, the J end lost 7 bases, and 11 bases lay between the germline ends. This CDR3 is 12 amino acids long. Germline values: CDR1 SGHAT, CDR2 FQNNGV. General study findings and limits: Shared across a few donors were roughly 4.8% of the naive CD4 clonotypes. Larger richness was generally estimated for naive than memory subsets.

Here immunoSEQ multiplex PCR was the method, and the copy in TCRdb shows in-frame clones only, minus some. The sample holds about 2.1 million clones, around 93% seen once. The chain employs TRBV11-2 and TRBJ1-2, with D tentatively TRBD1 (5 bases). The TCR comes from a man aged 18 to 29 in good health. Some clones in this sample may be carry-over from other donors' samples. Specimen: naive CD8+ T cells from PBMCs. DNA for the CDR3: TGTGCCAGCAGCACCAGGGCTGGTGGCTACACCTTC. Encoded protein: CASSTRAGGYTF.